These T cell receptor beta chains were read from a single sample in a study of blood T cell repertoires in COVID-19. Measured with immunoSEQ multiplex PCR; TCRdb has only the in-frame clones, and not every one. The top ten hold more than 0.95% of the sample, which has roughly 250,000 clones, 88% seen once. The specimen sequenced was PBMCs or T cells enriched from blood (not recorded which). All receptors come from a woman in her forties with acute COVID-19. Both conserved end residues are part of each CDR3. Each record gives: CDR3 DNA, CDR3 protein, clone size, V gene, J gene, D gene. The D gene is left open where the match is weak. Size tells how often a clone was seen (once, few, many) or the class of an expanded clone, and some rows leave it out.

CDR3nt: TGCGCCAGCAGCCTTAGCGGGAGGGAGCCTAGCACAGATACGCAGTATTTT
CDR3aa: CASSLSGREPSTDTQYF
abundance: NA
v_gene: TRBV5-1
j_gene: TRBJ2-3
d_gene: TRBD2

CDR3nt: TGCGCCAGCAGCCAGACCCACTTCGCCGGGACAGGGTCTAACTATGGCTACACCTTC
CDR3aa: CASSQTHFAGTGSNYGYTF
abundance: NA
v_gene: TRBV4-3
j_gene: TRBJ1-2
d_gene: TRBD1

CDR3nt: TGTGCCATCAGTGAGATTCAGGGCCCCTACGAGCAGTACTTC
CDR3aa: CAISEIQGPYEQYF
abundance: NA
v_gene: TRBV10-3
j_gene: TRBJ2-7
d_gene: NA

CDR3nt: TGTGCCAGCAGCTCTCGGACAGGGGGCCGGCGCTCGGGAGAAAAACTGTTTTTT
CDR3aa: CASSSRTGGRRSGEKLFF
abundance: NA
v_gene: TRBV7-9
j_gene: TRBJ1-4
d_gene: TRBD1

CDR3nt: TGTGCCAGCAGCTTAGTGGGGGGTTCTTGGTATGGCTACACCTTC
CDR3aa: CASSLVGGSWYGYTF
abundance: NA
v_gene: TRBV11-2
j_gene: TRBJ1-2
d_gene: NA

CDR3nt: TGTGCCATCAGGAAGACTAGCGGGCCCCAAGAGACCCAGTACTTC
CDR3aa: CAIRKTSGPQETQYF
abundance: NA
v_gene: TRBV10-3
j_gene: TRBJ2-5
d_gene: TRBD2

CDR3nt: TGTGCCAGCAGTTACTCGCCAGGCTTTACCTACGAGCAGTACTTC
CDR3aa: CASSYSPGFTYEQYF
abundance: NA
v_gene: TRBV6-5
j_gene: TRBJ2-7
d_gene: NA

CDR3nt: TGCGCCAGCAGCTTTAGGGACAGAAAAGAGACCCAGTACTTC
CDR3aa: CASSFRDRKETQYF
abundance: NA
v_gene: TRBV5-1
j_gene: TRBJ2-5
d_gene: TRBD1

CDR3nt: TGTGCCAGCAGCCAAGGCCGTATACAGGGCCGCTATGGCTACACCTTC
CDR3aa: CASSQGRIQGRYGYTF
abundance: NA
v_gene: TRBV3-1/TRBV3-2
j_gene: TRBJ1-2
d_gene: NA

CDR3nt: TGTGCCAGCAGCCCTAGGACAGGGACGGGCGAAGCTTTCTTT
CDR3aa: CASSPRTGTGEAFF
abundance: NA
v_gene: TRBV3-1/TRBV3-2
j_gene: TRBJ1-1
d_gene: TRBD1

CDR3nt: TGTGCCAGCAGAGGGACAGTTCAAGCCAAAAACATTCAGTACTTC
CDR3aa: CASRGTVQAKNIQYF
abundance: NA
v_gene: TRBV19
j_gene: TRBJ2-4
d_gene: TRBD1

CDR3nt: TGCGCCAGCAGCTTGTTTAACAGGGACACTGAAGCTTTCTTT
CDR3aa: CASSLFNRDTEAFF
abundance: NA
v_gene: TRBV5-1
j_gene: TRBJ1-1
d_gene: NA

CDR3nt: TGTGCCACCAGTGGAGAGGGTGATGTGGATACGCAGTATTTT
CDR3aa: CATSGEGDVDTQYF
abundance: NA
v_gene: TRBV24-1
j_gene: TRBJ2-3
d_gene: NA

CDR3nt: TGTGCCAGCAGCTCCGGGACAGGGGTGACTGAAGCTTTCTTT
CDR3aa: CASSSGTGVTEAFF
abundance: NA
v_gene: TRBV7-2
j_gene: TRBJ1-1
d_gene: TRBD1

CDR3nt: TGTGCCACCAGCGGACATCAAGTGGGGGATACGCAGTATTTT
CDR3aa: CATSGHQVGDTQYF
abundance: NA
v_gene: TRBV24-1
j_gene: TRBJ2-3
d_gene: NA

CDR3nt: TGTGCCAGCAGCGAGCGGACAGGAAGATCCTACAATGAGCAGTTCTTC
CDR3aa: CASSERTGRSYNEQFF
abundance: NA
v_gene: TRBV9
j_gene: TRBJ2-1
d_gene: TRBD1

CDR3nt: TGTGCCAGCACTAACGGCGGCTTCGGGGAGCTGTTTTTT
CDR3aa: CASTNGGFGELFF
abundance: NA
v_gene: TRBV6-5
j_gene: TRBJ2-2
d_gene: NA

CDR3nt: TGTGCCAGCTCCCAGGCGGGGGACTGGACCTATGGCTACACCTTC
CDR3aa: CASSQAGDWTYGYTF
abundance: few
v_gene: TRBV7-8
j_gene: TRBJ1-2
d_gene: NA

CDR3nt: TGTGCCAGCTCACCACTCGATGTCACGGGGACTGAAGCTTTCTTT
CDR3aa: CASSPLDVTGTEAFF
abundance: NA
v_gene: TRBV18
j_gene: TRBJ1-1
d_gene: NA

CDR3nt: TGTGCCAGCAGTTTGGGGCTTCAGCCCCAGCATTTT
CDR3aa: CASSLGLQPQHF
abundance: NA
v_gene: TRBV28
j_gene: TRBJ1-5
d_gene: NA

CDR3nt: TGTGCCAGCAGTGCCCGGACTAGCGGGAGTGGGGAGCAGTACTTC
CDR3aa: CASSARTSGSGEQYF
abundance: NA
v_gene: TRBV27
j_gene: TRBJ2-7
d_gene: TRBD2

CDR3nt: TGTGCCAGCAGTGAGGGCTCCGGGGAGCTGTTTTTT
CDR3aa: CASSEGSGELFF
abundance: NA
v_gene: TRBV12-3/TRBV12-4
j_gene: TRBJ2-2
d_gene: NA

CDR3nt: TGTGCCACCAGCAGAGAAGGCAGGGTAGGGACTGAAGCTTTCTTT
CDR3aa: CATSREGRVGTEAFF
abundance: NA
v_gene: TRBV15
j_gene: TRBJ1-1
d_gene: NA

CDR3nt: TGCAGCGTCGCCGAGGGGGCTTACAATGAGCAGTTCTTC
CDR3aa: CSVAEGAYNEQFF
abundance: NA
v_gene: TRBV29-1
j_gene: TRBJ2-1
d_gene: TRBD1

CDR3nt: TGTGCCAGCAGTTTAGACAGGGTGGGCAATCAGCCCCAGCATTTT
CDR3aa: CASSLDRVGNQPQHF
abundance: NA
v_gene: TRBV28
j_gene: TRBJ1-5
d_gene: TRBD1

CDR3nt: TGCGCCAGCAGCCCGGGACAGCTCTATGGCTACACCTTC
CDR3aa: CASSPGQLYGYTF
abundance: NA
v_gene: TRBV5-1
j_gene: TRBJ1-2
d_gene: TRBD1

CDR3nt: TGTGCCAGCAGCCAAAGACAGGGGCGTTTGATTTCACCCCTCCACTTT
CDR3aa: CASSQRQGRLISPLHF
abundance: NA
v_gene: TRBV16
j_gene: TRBJ1-6
d_gene: TRBD1

CDR3nt: TGTGCCAGTGGCGGGGGTAACAATGAGCAGTTCTTC
CDR3aa: CASGGGNNEQFF
abundance: NA
v_gene: TRBV12-3/TRBV12-4
j_gene: TRBJ2-1
d_gene: TRBD2

CDR3nt: TGTGCCAGCAGGGGACAGGGCTCAGATACGCAGTATTTT
CDR3aa: CASRGQGSDTQYF
abundance: NA
v_gene: TRBV5-4
j_gene: TRBJ2-3
d_gene: TRBD1

CDR3nt: TGTGCCAGCAATCAGCGGGAAGACTCCTACAATGAGCAGTTCTTC
CDR3aa: CASNQREDSYNEQFF
abundance: NA
v_gene: TRBV6-5
j_gene: TRBJ2-1
d_gene: TRBD2

CDR3nt: TGCGCCAGCAGCCAAGATCGGGTAGCGGGAGTCAATGAGCAGTTCTTC
CDR3aa: CASSQDRVAGVNEQFF
abundance: NA
v_gene: TRBV4-1
j_gene: TRBJ2-1
d_gene: TRBD2

CDR3nt: TGTGCCAGCAGCCCCCAGACAGAAGCGGGAGGCTACACCTTC
CDR3aa: CASSPQTEAGGYTF
abundance: NA
v_gene: TRBV7-3
j_gene: TRBJ1-2
d_gene: NA

CDR3nt: TGTGCCAGCAGTTTATTTCAGTACGAGCAGTACTTC
CDR3aa: CASSLFQYEQYF
abundance: NA
v_gene: TRBV28
j_gene: TRBJ2-7
d_gene: NA

CDR3nt: TGTGCCAGCAGCTTAGGCCAGGGCCAAGAGACCCAGTACTTC
CDR3aa: CASSLGQGQETQYF
abundance: NA
v_gene: TRBV11-3
j_gene: TRBJ2-5
d_gene: NA

CDR3nt: TGTGCCACCAGCAGAGATGTCGTCCCCAATTCACCCCTCCACTTT
CDR3aa: CATSRDVVPNSPLHF
abundance: NA
v_gene: TRBV15
j_gene: TRBJ1-6
d_gene: NA

CDR3nt: TGCGCCAGCACGCCACAGGGGTATGGCTACACCTTC
CDR3aa: CASTPQGYGYTF
abundance: NA
v_gene: TRBV5-1
j_gene: TRBJ1-2
d_gene: TRBD1

CDR3nt: TGTGCCACTTGGTACGAGCAGAACACTGAAGCTTTCTTT
CDR3aa: CATWYEQNTEAFF
abundance: once
v_gene: TRBV28
j_gene: TRBJ1-1
d_gene: NA

CDR3nt: TGCGCCAGCAGCTTGGCCTCAGGGGCAGATACGCAGTATTTT
CDR3aa: CASSLASGADTQYF
abundance: once
v_gene: TRBV5-1
j_gene: TRBJ2-3
d_gene: NA

CDR3nt: TGTGCCAGCAGCCCCCGACCGCCAGGGATCTCTGGGGCCAACGTCCTGACTTTC
CDR3aa: CASSPRPPGISGANVLTF
abundance: NA
v_gene: TRBV11-3
j_gene: TRBJ2-6
d_gene: NA

CDR3nt: TGTGCCTGGAGTGTACCGGGGGGCTACACCTTC
CDR3aa: CAWSVPGGYTF
abundance: NA
v_gene: TRBV30
j_gene: TRBJ1-2
d_gene: NA

CDR3nt: TGTGCCAGCAGTCAGGCTCACCAAGAGACCCAGTACTTC
CDR3aa: CASSQAHQETQYF
abundance: NA
v_gene: TRBV12-3/TRBV12-4
j_gene: TRBJ2-5
d_gene: NA

CDR3nt: TGTGCCAGCAGTTTAACGCCGGAGCAGCCCCAGCATTTT
CDR3aa: CASSLTPEQPQHF
abundance: NA
v_gene: TRBV27
j_gene: TRBJ1-5
d_gene: NA

CDR3nt: TGTGCCAGCAGCTTTGGCCCATCCGGGACTAGCGGGAGCTCCTACAATGAGCAGTTCTTC
CDR3aa: CASSFGPSGTSGSSYNEQFF
abundance: NA
v_gene: TRBV7-6
j_gene: TRBJ2-1
d_gene: TRBD2

CDR3nt: TGTGCCAGTAGTATAGAACCGGGACAGGGTACAGATACGCAGTATTTT
CDR3aa: CASSIEPGQGTDTQYF
abundance: NA
v_gene: TRBV19
j_gene: TRBJ2-3
d_gene: TRBD1

CDR3nt: TGTGCCAGCAGCGGGTCCTACCCTGATCAGCCCCAGCATTTT
CDR3aa: CASSGSYPDQPQHF
abundance: NA
v_gene: TRBV2
j_gene: TRBJ1-5
d_gene: NA

CDR3nt: TGTGCCAGCAAATTAGCGGGAGCAAGAGATACGCAGTATTTT
CDR3aa: CASKLAGARDTQYF
abundance: NA
v_gene: TRBV19
j_gene: TRBJ2-3
d_gene: TRBD2

CDR3nt: TGTGCCAGCAGCGTATTTCAGGGGAGTACTGAAGCTTTCTTT
CDR3aa: CASSVFQGSTEAFF
abundance: once
v_gene: TRBV9
j_gene: TRBJ1-1
d_gene: NA

CDR3nt: TGTGCCAGCCTGGACAGGGGGGGTGGAACTAATGAAAAACTGTTTTTT
CDR3aa: CASLDRGGGTNEKLFF
abundance: NA
v_gene: TRBV19
j_gene: TRBJ1-4
d_gene: TRBD1

CDR3nt: TGCGCCAGCAGCTGGGAACTAGCGGATAAGCAGTTCTTC
CDR3aa: CASSWELADKQFF
abundance: NA
v_gene: TRBV5-1
j_gene: TRBJ2-1
d_gene: TRBD2

CDR3nt: TGTGCCAGCAGCTTAGATCTTCAGGGGTTGAACACTGAAGCTTTCTTT
CDR3aa: CASSLDLQGLNTEAFF
abundance: NA
v_gene: TRBV7-8
j_gene: TRBJ1-1
d_gene: NA

CDR3nt: TGTGCCAGCAGTCGGGGGACCTCCGGGGAGCTGTTTTTT
CDR3aa: CASSRGTSGELFF
abundance: NA
v_gene: TRBV12-3/TRBV12-4
j_gene: TRBJ2-2
d_gene: NA

CDR3nt: TGTGCCAGCTCACCGGGTCGACACTCTGGAAACACCATATATTTT
CDR3aa: CASSPGRHSGNTIYF
abundance: NA
v_gene: TRBV18
j_gene: TRBJ1-3
d_gene: NA

CDR3nt: TGTGCTAGTGGTTTGCCTCCCCCTTACCAAAAGAGCTCTGGAAACACCATATATTTT
CDR3aa: CASGLPPPYQKSSGNTIYF
abundance: NA
v_gene: TRBV12-5
j_gene: TRBJ1-3
d_gene: NA

CDR3nt: TGTGCCAGCAATGGACTAGCGGGAGACCCTAGCACAGATACGCAGTATTTT
CDR3aa: CASNGLAGDPSTDTQYF
abundance: NA
v_gene: TRBV11-2
j_gene: TRBJ2-3
d_gene: TRBD2

CDR3nt: TGTGCCAGCAGCGGAGAACTAGCGGGGAATGAGCAGTTCTTC
CDR3aa: CASSGELAGNEQFF
abundance: NA
v_gene: TRBV7-9
j_gene: TRBJ2-1
d_gene: TRBD2